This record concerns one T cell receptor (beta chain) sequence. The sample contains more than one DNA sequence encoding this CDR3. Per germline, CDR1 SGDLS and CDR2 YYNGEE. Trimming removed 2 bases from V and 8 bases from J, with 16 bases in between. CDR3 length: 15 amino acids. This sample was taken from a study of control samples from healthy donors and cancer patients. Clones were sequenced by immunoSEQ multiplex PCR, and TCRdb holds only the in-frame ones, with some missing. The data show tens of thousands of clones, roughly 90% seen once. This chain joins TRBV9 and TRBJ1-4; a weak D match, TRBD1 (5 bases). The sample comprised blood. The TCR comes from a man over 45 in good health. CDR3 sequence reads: CASSVEKGRGEKLFF. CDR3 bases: TGTGCCAGCAGCGTTGAAAAGGGGCGTGGGGAAAAACTGTTTTTT.